The present entry profiles one T cell receptor beta chain with its context. Its cognate antigen is unknown. Produced via immunoSEQ multiplex PCR; TCRdb's table is partial and in-frame only. This table has 150,000 to 200,000 clones, roughly 94% appearing once. CDR1 is KGHDR, CDR2 SFDVKD, per germline. The V and J ends lost 4 bases and 3 bases respectively, with 6 bases between them. This CDR3 is 12 amino acids long. These data belong to a study of T cell responses to AZD1222 COVID-19 vaccine. Findings of the study overall: After two AZD1222 doses, spike-specific TCR breadth and depth rose versus day 0. Unmutated variant regions are reportedly the target of nearly half of TCRs that are spike-specific. In all cases, repertoires were sampled only after the peak T cell response. Distributed over spike, vaccine-associated CD4 TCRs predominated at 160-218 and 743-854.

The sequence was collected from an adult who received the AZD1222 COVID-19 vaccine. Specimen: peripheral blood, collected 28 days after the second AZD1222 dose. The chain joins TRBV24-1 to TRBJ2-7; the D is unclear. Here the CDR3 reads CATSDVGYEQYF. CDR3 coding DNA: TGTGCCACCAGTGACGTCGGCTACGAGCAGTACTTC.